The 3 T cell receptor beta chains below were found in one sample sequenced in a study of CXCR3 chemokines and chemotherapy response in bladder cancer. Using its own MiXCR run on the PCR reads, TCRdb lists one record per CDR3 protein. The sample contains roughly 3,000 distinct CDR3 sequences, 9.5% to 12% of which appear only once. This specimen was taken from a patient whose treatment included neoadjuvant chemotherapy. The receptors come from a human donor with bladder cancer that responded to neoadjuvant chemotherapy.

Within the sample, this clonotype is medium-sized. V and J are TRBV27 and TRBJ1-5; D may be TRBD1 (5 bases). Trimming removed 4 bases from V and 4 bases from J, with 5 bases in between. This CDR3 region has 12 residues. Germline V gives CDR1 MNHEY, CDR2 SMNVEV (reference sequence). CDR3 in amino acids: CASSSGNQPQHF. CDR3 DNA sequence: TGTGCCAGCAGTTCAGGGAATCAGCCCCAGCATTTT.

This chain joins TRBV20-1 and TRBJ2-7; 8 nucleotides line up with TRBD1. Germline CDR1 DFQATT, CDR2 SNEGSKA (reference sequence). With 6 bases clipped from V and 3 bases from J, the junction kept 7 bases outside the gene matches. The CDR3 length is 13 residues. CDR3: CSAQGATFYEQYF. Here the CDR3 DNA reads TGCAGTGCCCAGGGGGCTACGTTCTACGAGCAGTACTTC.

This clonotype is medium-sized. The chain is built from TRBV6-2 or TRBV6-3 and TRBJ2-7, with no clear D. CDR3 length: 13 amino acids. The V gene's germline CDR1 is MNHEY and CDR2 SVGEGT. V gave up 1 base and J gave up 0 bases, with 4 bases separating them. CDR3 DNA sequence: TGTGCCAGCAGTTACTACATCTCCTACGAGCAGTACTTC. Protein product: CASSYYISYEQYF.